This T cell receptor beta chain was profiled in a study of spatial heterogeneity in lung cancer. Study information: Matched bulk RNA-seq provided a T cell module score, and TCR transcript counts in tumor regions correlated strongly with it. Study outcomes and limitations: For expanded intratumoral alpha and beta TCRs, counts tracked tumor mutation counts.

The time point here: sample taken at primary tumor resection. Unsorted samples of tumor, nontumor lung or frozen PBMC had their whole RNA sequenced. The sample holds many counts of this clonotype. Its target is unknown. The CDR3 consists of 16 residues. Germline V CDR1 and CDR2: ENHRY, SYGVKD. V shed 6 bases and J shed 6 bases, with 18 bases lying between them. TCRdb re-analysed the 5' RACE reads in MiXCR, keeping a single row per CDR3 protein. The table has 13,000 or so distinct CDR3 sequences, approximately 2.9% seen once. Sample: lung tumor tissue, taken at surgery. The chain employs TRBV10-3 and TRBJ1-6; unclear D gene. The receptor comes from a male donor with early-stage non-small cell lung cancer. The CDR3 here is CAISMLGLAGNSPLHF. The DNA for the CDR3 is TGTGCCATCAGCATGCTAGGGCTGGCCGGTAATTCACCCCTCCACTTT.